This T cell receptor beta chain derives from a study of OX40 agonist ivuxolimab in advanced cancers. Trimming removed 10 bases at V and 3 bases at J, with 25 bases between. The CDR3 covers 16 residues. Germline V gene lookup returns CDR1 MDHEN and CDR2 SYDVKM. Repertoires were generated with immunoSEQ multiplex PCR, while TCRdb's copy carries only in-frame clones and drops some. The sample shows 35,000 to 55,000 clones, roughly 80% of them seen only once. The chain has TRBV28 and TRBJ2-7; D is possibly TRBD2 (7 bases). This sequence was found in an adult with an advanced solid tumor such as melanoma, head and neck, liver or kidney cancer. Sequencing was performed on CD4+ or CD8+ T cells sorted from blood, taken in a trial of the OX40 agonist ivuxolimab. CDR3 coding DNA: TGTGCCACCCCTTCACCCGGGCCGCGGGGGCTCTACGAGCAGTACTTC. It is translated as CATPSPGPRGLYEQYF.